The entry below describes one T cell receptor (beta chain). It lacks a known antigen. Base qualities are missing; no much larger clone stands one base away. What the treatment or condition label conveys for this sample: oral pan-JAK inhibitor, 5-10 mg twice daily. Lesional scalp punch biopsies and peripheral blood were collected from alopecia areata patients. Human scalp biopsies went straight into PAXgene tissue containers for immediate fixation. This record belongs to a study of CD8+ T cells in alopecia areata (dated by TCRdb to the late 2010s). Context from the whole study: Treated patients were enrolled in an open-label pilot trial of oral tofacitinib at 5 to 10 mg twice daily for moderate-to-severe alopecia areata. TCRbeta CDR3 regions were amplified by immunoSEQ multiplex PCR using 35 Vbeta forward and 13 Jbeta reverse primers. Biopsies were taken from tofacitinib-treated patients at baseline and at 4 and 24 weeks of treatment, and a later scalp biopsy was taken in several of the tofacitinib-treated patients. Scalp clonality was compared across normal scalp (n=4), patchy alopecia areata scalp (n=8), and alopecia totalis/universalis scalp (n=8). The study used high-throughput TCRbeta sequencing to examine T cell clonal expansion in alopecia areata, in both the C3H/HeJ mouse model and human patients. Disease severity in treated patients was measured with the SALT score, which quantifies the percentage of affected scalp surface area. Patients received tofacitinib for 6 to 18 months and were then followed off drug for 6 months to check for delayed response and recurrence. RNA was extracted with the PAXgene miRNA kit for fixed scalp, the miRNeasy kit for PBMCs, and the RNeasy kit for mouse skin. In humans, TCRbeta sequencing was performed on scalp tissue and on sorted CD4+ and CD8+ peripheral blood T cells from healthy controls and from patients with patchy or totalis/universalis alopecia areata.

From cysteine to phenylalanine, the CDR3 is 15 amino acids long. The read is trimmed to its CDR3 DNA, 45 bases read in frame from base 1. V sheds 1 base and J sheds 0 bases, leaving 9 bases between their ends. As encoded in the germline V gene, CDR1 is SQVTM while CDR2 is ANQGSEA. Libraries were made using the immunoSEQ multiplex PCR assay. RNA was extracted from all samples and reverse transcribed into cDNA as template for TCR sequencing. First-strand cDNA was synthesized with SuperScript III using a 2:1 mix of oligo-dT and random hexamers. A synthetic immune receptor repertoire was used to gauge amplification bias, and whatever bias remained was removed computationally. Per the authors' processing: Raw reads were preprocessed to remove errors, and CDR3 was defined by IMGT conventions from the conserved cysteine to phenylalanine. Clonality was computed as 1 minus the Shannon entropy, with the entropy normalized by log2 of the number of productive unique TCRs. Whether scalp clones were CD4 or CD8 was inferred by matching scalp TCRbeta sequences against CD4 and CD8 repertoires sorted from blood. This is the immuneACCESS table as TCRdb keeps it, with only in-frame sequences that have V and J called. A part of the clones is gone; compared with another copy, unresolved V genes explain less than half, and the rest is unexplained. V and J calls and clone size follow that table, whereas D and trimming were derived from the DNA. Present in this sample are around 2,000 clones, roughly 77% of which were seen just once. More than 6.5% of the sample comes from the top ten.

The paper's findings and limits, for the study overall: Resident alphabeta T cells in normal human skin are also sequenced, complicating scalp TCR repertoire analysis, unlike mouse skin dominated by gammadelta T cells. Compared with normal scalp, lesional scalp had higher clonality and more expanded CD8+ clones, particularly in alopecia totalis/universalis, a pattern that suggests antigenic drive. With tofacitinib, both scalp clonality and the number of expanded CD8+ clones among the top 100 scalp clones went down significantly. Because the treated cohort was small and had only one nonresponder, larger studies are needed to examine links between baseline CD8+ expansion and response. Shared TCR sequences between patients were less evident than in mice, which may be partly attributable to HLA diversity in the patient population. During tofacitinib treatment, many expanded lesional clones stuck around in both scalp and blood, and this persistence may partly explain why relapse happens after treatment is stopped.

The sequenced sample was skin, obtained around week 44, from a patient treated with tofacitinib. The TCR was taken from a human donor with alopecia areata. The rearranged segments are TRBV29-1 and TRBJ1-4, with no confident D gene call. The CDR3 has the sequence CSVEGTAATNEKLFF. The nucleotide sequence is TGCAGCGTTGAAGGAACGGCAGCAACTAATGAAAAACTGTTTTTT.